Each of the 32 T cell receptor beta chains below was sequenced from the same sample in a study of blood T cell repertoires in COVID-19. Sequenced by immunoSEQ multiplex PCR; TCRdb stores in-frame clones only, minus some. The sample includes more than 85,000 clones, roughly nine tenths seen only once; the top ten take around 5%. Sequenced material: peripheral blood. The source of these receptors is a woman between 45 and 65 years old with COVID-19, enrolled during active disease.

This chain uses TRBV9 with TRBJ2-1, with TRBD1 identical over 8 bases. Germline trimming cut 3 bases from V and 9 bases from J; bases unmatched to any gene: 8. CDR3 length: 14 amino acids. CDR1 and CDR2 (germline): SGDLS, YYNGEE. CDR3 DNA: TGTGCCAGCAGCGCGGGACAGGCGGCACGTGAGCAGTTCTTC. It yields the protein CASSAGQAAREQFF.

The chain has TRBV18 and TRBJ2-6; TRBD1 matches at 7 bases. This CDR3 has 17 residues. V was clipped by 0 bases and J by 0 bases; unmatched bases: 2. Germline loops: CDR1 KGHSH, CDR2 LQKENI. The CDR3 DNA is TGTGCCAGCTCACCACCGGGACAGTTCTCTGGGGCCAACGTCCTGACTTTC. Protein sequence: CASSPPGQFSGANVLTF.

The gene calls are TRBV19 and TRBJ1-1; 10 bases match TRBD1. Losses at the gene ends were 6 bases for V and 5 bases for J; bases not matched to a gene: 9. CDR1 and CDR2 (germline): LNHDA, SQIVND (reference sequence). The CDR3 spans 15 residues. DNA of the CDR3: TGTGCCAGTAGGGTCGAGACAGGGGGCATGACTGAAGCTTTCTTT. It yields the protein CASRVETGGMTEAFF.

CDR3: CASSQTGGTEAFF. The CDR3 DNA reads as TGTGCCAGCAGTCAGACAGGTGGCACTGAAGCTTTCTTT. The V and J genes are TRBV6-5 and TRBJ1-1, with D perhaps matching TRBD1 (6 bases). Trimming removed 5 bases at V and 4 bases at J, with 11 bases between. CDR3 size: 13 residues. Germline assignment: CDR1 MNHEY and CDR2 SVGAGI.

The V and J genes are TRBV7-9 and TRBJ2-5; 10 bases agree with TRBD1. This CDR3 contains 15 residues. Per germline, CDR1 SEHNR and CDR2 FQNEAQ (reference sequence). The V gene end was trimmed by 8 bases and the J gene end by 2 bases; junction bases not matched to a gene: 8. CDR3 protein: CASLGQGTGQETQYF. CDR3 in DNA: TGTGCCAGCTTGGGACAGGGGACCGGTCAAGAGACCCAGTACTTC.

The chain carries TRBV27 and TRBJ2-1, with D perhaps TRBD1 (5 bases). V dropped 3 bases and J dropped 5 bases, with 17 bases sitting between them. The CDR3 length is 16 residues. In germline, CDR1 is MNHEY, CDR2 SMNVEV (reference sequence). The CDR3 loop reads CASSLGAGKIDNEQFF. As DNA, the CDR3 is TGTGCCAGCAGTTTGGGCGCAGGGAAGATCGACAATGAGCAGTTCTTC.

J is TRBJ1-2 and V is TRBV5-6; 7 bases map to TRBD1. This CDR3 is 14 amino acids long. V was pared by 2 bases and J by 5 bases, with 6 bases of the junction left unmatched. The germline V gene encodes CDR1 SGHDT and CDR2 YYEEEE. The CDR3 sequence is CASSFSTGRYGYTF. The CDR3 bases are TGTGCCAGCAGCTTCTCGACAGGGAGGTATGGCTACACCTTC.

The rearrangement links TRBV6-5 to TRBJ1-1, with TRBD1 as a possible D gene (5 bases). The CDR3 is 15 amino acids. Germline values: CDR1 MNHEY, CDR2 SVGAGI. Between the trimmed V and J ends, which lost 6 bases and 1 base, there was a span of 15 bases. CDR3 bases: TGTGCCAGCAGATCTCCGACAGCACCGAACACTGAAGCTTTCTTT. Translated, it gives CASRSPTAPNTEAFF.

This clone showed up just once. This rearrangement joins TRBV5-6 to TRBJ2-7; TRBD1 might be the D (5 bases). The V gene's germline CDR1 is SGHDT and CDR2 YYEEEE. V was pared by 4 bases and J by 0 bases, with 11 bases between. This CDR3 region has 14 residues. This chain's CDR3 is CASSATGISYEQYF. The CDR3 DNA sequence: TGTGCCAGCAGCGCTACAGGAATCTCCTACGAGCAGTACTTC.

The CDR3 DNA follows: TGTGCCAGCAGCCAAGATCAGTTTGGGGGGCAAGAGACCCAGTACTTC. The encoded protein is CASSQDQFGGQETQYF. The chain joins TRBV4-2 to TRBJ2-5; the D gene is possibly TRBD2 (6 bases). The V gene's germline CDR1 is LGHNA and CDR2 YNFKEQ. The CDR3 has 16 amino acids. V was shortened by 0 bases and J by 2 bases, with 13 bases between the two germline ends.

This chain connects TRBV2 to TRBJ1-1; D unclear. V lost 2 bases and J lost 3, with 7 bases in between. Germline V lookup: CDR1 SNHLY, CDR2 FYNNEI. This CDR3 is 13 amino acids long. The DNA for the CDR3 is TGTGCCAGCAGTGAAACTCGAGACACTGAAGCTTTCTTT. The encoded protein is CASSETRDTEAFF.

The CDR3 sequence is CASRLPVGHGGETQYF. The CDR3 bases are TGTGCCAGCAGACTACCCGTGGGGCACGGGGGAGAGACCCAGTACTTC. V gene TRBV28 combines with J gene TRBJ2-5; D perhaps matches TRBD2 (6 bases). CDR3 length: 16 residues. The V gene lost 6 bases and the J gene lost 4 bases, with 21 bases spanning the gap. The germline CDR1 and CDR2 sequences are MDHEN and SYDVKM.

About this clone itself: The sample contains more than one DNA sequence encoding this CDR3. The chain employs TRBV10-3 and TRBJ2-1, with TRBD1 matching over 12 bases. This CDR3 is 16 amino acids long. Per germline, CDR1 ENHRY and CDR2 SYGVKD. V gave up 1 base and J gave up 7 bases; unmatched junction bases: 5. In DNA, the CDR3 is TGTGCCATCAGTGAGTACCGGGACAGGGGGCGAAATGAGCAGTTCTTC. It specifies CAISEYRDRGRNEQFF.

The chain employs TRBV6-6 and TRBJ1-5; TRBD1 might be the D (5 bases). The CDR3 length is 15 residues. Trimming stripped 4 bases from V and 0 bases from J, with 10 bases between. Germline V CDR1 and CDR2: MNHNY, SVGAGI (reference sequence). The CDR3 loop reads CASSFGTYSNQPQHF. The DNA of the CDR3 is TGTGCCAGCAGTTTCGGGACTTATAGCAATCAGCCCCAGCATTTT.

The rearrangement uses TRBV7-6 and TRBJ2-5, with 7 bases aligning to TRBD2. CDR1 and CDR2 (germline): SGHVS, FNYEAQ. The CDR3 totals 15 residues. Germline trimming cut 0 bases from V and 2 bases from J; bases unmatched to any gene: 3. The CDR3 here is CASSLARGRQETQYF. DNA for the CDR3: TGTGCCAGCAGCTTAGCGCGCGGGAGACAAGAGACCCAGTACTTC.

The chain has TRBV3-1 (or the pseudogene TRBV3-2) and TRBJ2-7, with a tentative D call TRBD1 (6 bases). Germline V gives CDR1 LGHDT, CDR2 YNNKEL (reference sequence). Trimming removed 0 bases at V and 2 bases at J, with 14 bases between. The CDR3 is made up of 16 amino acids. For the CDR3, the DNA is TGTGCCAGCAGCCAAGATCTCACAGGGCCTACCTACGAGCAGTACTTC. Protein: CASSQDLTGPTYEQYF.

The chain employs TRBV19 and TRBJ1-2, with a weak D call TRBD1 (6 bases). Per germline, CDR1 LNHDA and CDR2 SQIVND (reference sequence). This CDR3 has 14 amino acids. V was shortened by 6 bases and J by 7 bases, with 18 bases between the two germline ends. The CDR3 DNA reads TGTGCCAGTAGCATTTCGGGGGGCGAGCGTGGCTACACCTTC. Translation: CASSISGGERGYTF.

CDR3: CASSLAGTGAGEQYF. In nucleotides, the CDR3 is TGTGCCAGCAGCTTAGCCGGGACAGGGGCGGGGGAGCAGTACTTC. The chain carries TRBV7-9 and TRBJ2-7, with TRBD1 matching 10 bases. The V segment lost 0 bases and the J segment 7 bases; nucleotides outside the gene matches: 6. The CDR3 loop spans 15 amino acids. Germline lookup yields CDR1 SEHNR and CDR2 FQNEAQ (reference sequence).

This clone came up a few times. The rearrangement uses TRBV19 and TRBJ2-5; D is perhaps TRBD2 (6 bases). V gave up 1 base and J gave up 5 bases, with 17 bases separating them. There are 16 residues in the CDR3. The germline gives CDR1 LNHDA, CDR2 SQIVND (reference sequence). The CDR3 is CASSIVGSRGRETQYF. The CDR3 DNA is TGTGCCAGTAGTATAGTCGGGTCGCGGGGTAGGGAGACCCAGTACTTC.

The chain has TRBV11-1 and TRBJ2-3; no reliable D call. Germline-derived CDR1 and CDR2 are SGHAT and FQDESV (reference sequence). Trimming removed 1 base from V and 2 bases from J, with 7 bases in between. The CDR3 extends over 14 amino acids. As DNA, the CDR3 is TGTGCCAGCAGCTTAGTTACAGACACAGATACGCAGTATTTT. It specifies CASSLVTDTDTQYF.

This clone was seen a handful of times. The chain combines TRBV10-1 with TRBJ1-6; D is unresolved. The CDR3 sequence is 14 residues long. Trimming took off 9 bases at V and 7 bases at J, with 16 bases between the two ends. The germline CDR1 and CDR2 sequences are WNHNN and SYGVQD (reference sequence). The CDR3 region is CARRSGEINSPLHF. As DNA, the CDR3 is TGCGCCAGAAGGTCAGGCGAAATAAATTCACCCCTCCACTTT.

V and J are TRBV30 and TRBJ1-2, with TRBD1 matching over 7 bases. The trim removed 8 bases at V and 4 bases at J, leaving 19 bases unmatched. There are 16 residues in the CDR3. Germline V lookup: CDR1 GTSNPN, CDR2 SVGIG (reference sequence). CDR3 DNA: TGTGCCAGCGGAGGGGGCCGAATAAGTTTTGGCTATGGCTACACCTTC. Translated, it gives CASGGGRISFGYGYTF.

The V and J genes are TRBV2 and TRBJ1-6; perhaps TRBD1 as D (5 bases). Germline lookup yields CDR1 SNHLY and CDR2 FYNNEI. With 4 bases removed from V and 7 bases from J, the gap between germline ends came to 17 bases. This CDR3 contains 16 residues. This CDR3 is CASSVSRAGGNSPLHF. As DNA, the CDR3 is TGTGCCAGCAGTGTTAGCAGGGCCGGAGGGAATTCACCCCTCCACTTT.

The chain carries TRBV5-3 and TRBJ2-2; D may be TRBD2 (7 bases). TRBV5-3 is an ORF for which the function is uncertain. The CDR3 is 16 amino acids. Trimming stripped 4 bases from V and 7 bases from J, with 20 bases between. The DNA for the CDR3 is TGTGCCAGAAGCCCCTCCAATTTGCGGGGGCTCGGGGAGCTGTTTTTT. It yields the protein CARSPSNLRGLGELFF.

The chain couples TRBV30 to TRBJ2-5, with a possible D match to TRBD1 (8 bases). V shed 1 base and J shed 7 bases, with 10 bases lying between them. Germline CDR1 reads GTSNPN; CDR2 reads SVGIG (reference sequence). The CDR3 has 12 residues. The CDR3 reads CAWSDRGGTQYF. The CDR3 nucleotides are TGTGCCTGGAGTGACAGGGGGGGGACCCAGTACTTC.

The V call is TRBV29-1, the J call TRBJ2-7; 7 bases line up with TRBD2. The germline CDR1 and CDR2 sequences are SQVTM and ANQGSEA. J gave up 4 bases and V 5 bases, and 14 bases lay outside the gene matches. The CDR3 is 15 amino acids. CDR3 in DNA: TGCAGCGTTCACCTCCGGGGAGGGGTATCGTACGAGCAGTACTTC. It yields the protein CSVHLRGGVSYEQYF.

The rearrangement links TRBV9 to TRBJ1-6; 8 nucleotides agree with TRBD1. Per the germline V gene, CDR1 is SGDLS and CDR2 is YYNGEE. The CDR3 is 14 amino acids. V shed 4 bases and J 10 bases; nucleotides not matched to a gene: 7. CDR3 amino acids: CASSPDRVKSPLHF. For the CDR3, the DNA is TGTGCCAGCAGCCCGGACAGGGTGAAGTCACCCCTCCACTTT.

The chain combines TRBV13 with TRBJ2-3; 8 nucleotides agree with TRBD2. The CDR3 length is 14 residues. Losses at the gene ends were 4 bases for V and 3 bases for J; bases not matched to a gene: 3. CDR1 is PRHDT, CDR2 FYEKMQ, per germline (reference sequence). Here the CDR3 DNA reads TGTGCCAGCAGCTCGGGGACTAGGACAGATACGCAGTATTTT. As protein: CASSSGTRTDTQYF. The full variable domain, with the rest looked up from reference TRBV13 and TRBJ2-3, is AAGVIQSPRHLIKEKRETATLKCYPIPRHDTVYWYQQGPGQDPQFLISFYEKMQSDKGSIPDRFSAQQFSDYHSELNMSSLELGDSALYFCASSSGTRTDTQYFGPGTRLTVL.

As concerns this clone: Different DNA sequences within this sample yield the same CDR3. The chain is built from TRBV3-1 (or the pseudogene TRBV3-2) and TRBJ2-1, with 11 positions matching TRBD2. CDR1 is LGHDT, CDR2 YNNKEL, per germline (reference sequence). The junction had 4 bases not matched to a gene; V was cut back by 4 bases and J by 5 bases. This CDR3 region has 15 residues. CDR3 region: CASSRGTSGNNEQFF. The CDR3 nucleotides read TGTGCCAGCAGCCGAGGGACTAGCGGCAACAATGAGCAGTTCTTC.

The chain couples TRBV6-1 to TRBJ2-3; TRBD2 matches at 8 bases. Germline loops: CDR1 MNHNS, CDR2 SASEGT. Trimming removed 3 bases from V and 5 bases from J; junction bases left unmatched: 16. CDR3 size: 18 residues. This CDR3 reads CASSEASKTGGARDTQYF. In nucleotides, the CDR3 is TGTGCCAGCAGTGAGGCTAGCAAAACGGGGGGGGCCAGAGATACGCAGTATTTT.

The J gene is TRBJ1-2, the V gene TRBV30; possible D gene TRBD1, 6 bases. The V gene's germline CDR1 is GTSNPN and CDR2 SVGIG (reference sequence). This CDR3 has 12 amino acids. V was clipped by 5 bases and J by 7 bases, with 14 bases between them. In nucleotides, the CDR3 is TGTGCCTGGGGCGGCGGGGGGGCTGGCTACACCTTC. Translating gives CAWGGGGAGYTF.

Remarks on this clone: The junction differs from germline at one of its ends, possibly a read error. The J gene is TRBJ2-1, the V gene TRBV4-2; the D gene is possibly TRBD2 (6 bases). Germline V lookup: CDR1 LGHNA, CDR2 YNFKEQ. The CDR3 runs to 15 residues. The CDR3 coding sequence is TGTGCCAGCAGCCAAGCAGCGGGCTCCAACAATGAGCAGTTCTTC. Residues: CASSQAAGSNNEQFF.